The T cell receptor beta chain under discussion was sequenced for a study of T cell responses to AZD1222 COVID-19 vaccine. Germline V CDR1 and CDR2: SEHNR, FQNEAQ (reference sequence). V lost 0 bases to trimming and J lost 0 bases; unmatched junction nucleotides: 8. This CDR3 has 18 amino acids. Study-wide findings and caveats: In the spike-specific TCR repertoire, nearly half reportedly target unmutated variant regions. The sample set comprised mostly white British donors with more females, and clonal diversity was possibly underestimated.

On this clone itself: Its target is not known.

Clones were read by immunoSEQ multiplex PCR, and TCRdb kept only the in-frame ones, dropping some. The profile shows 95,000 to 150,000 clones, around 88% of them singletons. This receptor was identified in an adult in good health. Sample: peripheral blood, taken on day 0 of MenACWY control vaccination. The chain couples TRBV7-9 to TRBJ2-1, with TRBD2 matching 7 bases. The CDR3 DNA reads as TGTGCCAGCAGCTTAGCGGCAGGGCTAGCGGCCTCCTACAATGAGCAGTTCTTC. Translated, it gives CASSLAAGLAASYNEQFF.